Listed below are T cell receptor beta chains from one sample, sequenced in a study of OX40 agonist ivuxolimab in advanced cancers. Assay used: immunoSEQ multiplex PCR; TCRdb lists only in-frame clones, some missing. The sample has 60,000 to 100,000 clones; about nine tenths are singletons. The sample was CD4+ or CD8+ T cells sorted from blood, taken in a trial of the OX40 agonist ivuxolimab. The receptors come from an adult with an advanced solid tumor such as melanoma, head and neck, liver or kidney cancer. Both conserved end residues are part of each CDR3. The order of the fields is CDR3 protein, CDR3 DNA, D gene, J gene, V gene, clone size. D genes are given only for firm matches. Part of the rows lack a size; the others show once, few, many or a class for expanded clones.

CDR3aa: CASSSRDREYGYTF
CDR3nt: TGTGCCAGCAGCTCCCGGGACAGGGAATATGGCTACACCTTC
d_gene: TRBD1
j_gene: TRBJ1-2
v_gene: TRBV7-8
abundance: .

CDR3aa: CASRHPIKRDRVSYEQYF
CDR3nt: TGTGCCAGCAGACACCCGATTAAACGGGACAGGGTTTCGTACGAGCAGTACTTC
d_gene: TRBD1
j_gene: TRBJ2-7
v_gene: TRBV5-8
abundance: .

CDR3aa: CASSYGTDGYGYTF
CDR3nt: TGTGCCAGCAGCTATGGGACAGACGGGTATGGCTACACCTTC
d_gene: TRBD1
j_gene: TRBJ1-2
v_gene: TRBV7-9
abundance: .

CDR3aa: CASSQVLNYYEQYF
CDR3nt: TGTGCCAGCAGCCAAGTACTAAATTACTACGAGCAGTACTTC
d_gene: .
j_gene: TRBJ2-7
v_gene: TRBV14
abundance: .

CDR3aa: CASSPLTGGYGYTF
CDR3nt: TGCGCCAGCAGCCCACTGACAGGGGGTTATGGCTACACCTTC
d_gene: TRBD1
j_gene: TRBJ1-2
v_gene: TRBV4-1
abundance: .

CDR3aa: CASSFLGYNEQFF
CDR3nt: TGTGCCAGCAGCTTCTTAGGGTACAATGAGCAGTTCTTC
d_gene: .
j_gene: TRBJ2-1
v_gene: TRBV5-5
abundance: .

CDR3aa: CASSPPGTGDGGTEAFF
CDR3nt: TGCGCCAGCAGCCCCCCCGGGACAGGGGATGGCGGTACTGAAGCTTTCTTT
d_gene: TRBD1
j_gene: TRBJ1-1
v_gene: TRBV5-1
abundance: .

CDR3aa: CAISEGSSYEQYF
CDR3nt: TGCGCCATCAGTGAGGGGAGCTCCTACGAGCAGTACTTC
d_gene: .
j_gene: TRBJ2-7
v_gene: TRBV10-3
abundance: .

CDR3aa: CASSDSGTPNYGYTF
CDR3nt: TGTGCCAGCAGCGATTCCGGGACGCCTAACTATGGCTACACCTTC
d_gene: .
j_gene: TRBJ1-2
v_gene: TRBV7-9
abundance: .

CDR3aa: CASSHNRQDSPLHF
CDR3nt: TGTGCCAGCAGCCATAATAGACAAGATTCACCCCTCCACTTT
d_gene: .
j_gene: TRBJ1-6
v_gene: TRBV4-2
abundance: .

CDR3aa: CASSHSPDTQYF
CDR3nt: TGTGCCAGCAGCCATTCCCCAGATACGCAGTATTTT
d_gene: .
j_gene: TRBJ2-3
v_gene: TRBV4-2
abundance: .

CDR3aa: CASGLRGEQFF
CDR3nt: TGTGCTAGTGGCCTGAGGGGTGAGCAGTTCTTC
d_gene: .
j_gene: TRBJ2-1
v_gene: TRBV12-5
abundance: .

CDR3aa: CASSLILGGDSTDTQYF
CDR3nt: TGTGCCAGCAGTTTAATTTTGGGCGGGGACAGCACAGATACGCAGTATTTT
d_gene: .
j_gene: TRBJ2-3
v_gene: TRBV27
abundance: .

CDR3aa: CASSAIAGTPYTGANVLTF
CDR3nt: TGTGCCAGCAGCGCCATAGCCGGGACTCCCTATACAGGGGCCAACGTCCTGACTTTC
d_gene: .
j_gene: TRBJ2-6
v_gene: TRBV13
abundance: .

CDR3aa: CASKAGGADTQYF
CDR3nt: TGTGCCAGCAAGGCAGGAGGAGCAGATACGCAGTATTTT
d_gene: .
j_gene: TRBJ2-3
v_gene: TRBV6-6
abundance: .

CDR3aa: CASSLSPGNYGYTF
CDR3nt: TGTGCCAGCAGTTTATCTCCCGGGAACTATGGCTACACCTTC
d_gene: .
j_gene: TRBJ1-2
v_gene: TRBV27
abundance: .

CDR3aa: CASSSWTSGVWQYF
CDR3nt: TGTGCCAGCAGTTCGTGGACTAGCGGGGTGTGGCAGTACTTC
d_gene: TRBD2
j_gene: TRBJ2-5
v_gene: TRBV27
abundance: .

CDR3aa: CASSFRGRGYEQYF
CDR3nt: TGTGCCAGCAGCTTCCGAGGGCGGGGCTACGAGCAGTACTTC
d_gene: .
j_gene: TRBJ2-7
v_gene: TRBV5-8
abundance: once

CDR3aa: CASSSTGEQFF
CDR3nt: TGTGCCAGCAGCTCGACAGGGGAGCAGTTCTTC
d_gene: TRBD1
j_gene: TRBJ2-1
v_gene: TRBV7-9
abundance: .

CDR3aa: CASSAVLLNTGELFF
CDR3nt: TGTGCCAGCAGCGCCGTATTACTGAACACCGGGGAGCTGTTTTTT
d_gene: .
j_gene: TRBJ2-2
v_gene: TRBV5-6
abundance: .

CDR3aa: CASSLGAGINEKLFF
CDR3nt: TGTGCCAGCAGCTTGGGGGCAGGGATCAATGAAAAACTGTTTTTT
d_gene: .
j_gene: TRBJ1-4
v_gene: TRBV5-6
abundance: .

CDR3aa: CASNPLDRGNTGELFF
CDR3nt: TGTGCCAGCAACCCGCTAGACAGGGGAAACACCGGGGAGCTGTTTTTT
d_gene: TRBD1
j_gene: TRBJ2-2
v_gene: TRBV4-2
abundance: .

CDR3aa: CASSSGTSGGFYNEQFF
CDR3nt: TGTGCCAGTAGTTCTGGGACTAGCGGGGGGTTTTACAATGAGCAGTTCTTC
d_gene: TRBD2
j_gene: TRBJ2-1
v_gene: TRBV19
abundance: .

CDR3aa: CASSSPEGNYEQYF
CDR3nt: TGTGCCAGCAGCTCCCCGGAGGGGAACTACGAGCAGTACTTC
d_gene: .
j_gene: TRBJ2-7
v_gene: TRBV5-4
abundance: .

CDR3aa: CASSVPEGEPGNTIYF
CDR3nt: TGCGCCAGCAGCGTCCCGGAGGGTGAGCCTGGAAACACCATATATTTT
d_gene: .
j_gene: TRBJ1-3
v_gene: TRBV5-1
abundance: .